The sequence of this TCR beta chain was determined in a study of T cells in localized non-small cell lung cancer. Study-level points and caveats: There was higher T cell clonality in uninvolved adjacent lung than in tumor, and it was highest there. The appearance of a median roughly 53 of the top 100 tumor clones was seen in adjacent lung.

Points on this clone: The antigen is undetermined.

The table came from immunoSEQ multiplex PCR; TCRdb's copy has only in-frame clones and leaves some out. The sample shows tens of thousands of clones, approximately 86% of them seen only once. CDR1 and CDR2 from the germline V gene are DFQATT and SNEGSKA (reference sequence). V lost 0 bases to trimming and J lost 11 bases, with 8 bases between them. The CDR3 is made up of 11 amino acids. Here the sequenced sample was PBMCs, taken before any cancer treatment. The chain joins TRBV20-1 to TRBJ2-4; no clear D. The receptor was derived from a female donor with stage II lung adenocarcinoma. The CDR3 DNA reads as TGCAGTGCTAGAGATCTGGTACTTCAGTACTTC. Translation gives CSARDLVLQYF.